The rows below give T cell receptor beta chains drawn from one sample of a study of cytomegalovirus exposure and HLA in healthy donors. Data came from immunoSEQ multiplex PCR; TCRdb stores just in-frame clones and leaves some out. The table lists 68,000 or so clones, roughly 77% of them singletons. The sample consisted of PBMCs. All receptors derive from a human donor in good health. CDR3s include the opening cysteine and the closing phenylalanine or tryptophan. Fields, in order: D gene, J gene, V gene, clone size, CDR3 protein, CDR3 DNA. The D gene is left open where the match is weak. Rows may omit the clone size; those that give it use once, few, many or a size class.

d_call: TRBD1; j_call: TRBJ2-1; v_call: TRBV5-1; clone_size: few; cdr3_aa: CASSLGGSTGVIPFF; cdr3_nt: TGCGCCAGCAGCTTGGGAGGCTCTACAGGGGTGATTCCGTTCTTC
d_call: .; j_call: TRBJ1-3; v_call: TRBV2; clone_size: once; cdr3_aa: CASSGQADTIYF; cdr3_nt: TGTGCCAGCAGTGGACAGGCGGACACCATATATTTT
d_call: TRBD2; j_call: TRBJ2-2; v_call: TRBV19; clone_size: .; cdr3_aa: CASSLAGGYNTGELFF; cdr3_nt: TGTGCCAGTAGTCTAGCGGGGGGATATAACACCGGGGAGCTGTTTTTT
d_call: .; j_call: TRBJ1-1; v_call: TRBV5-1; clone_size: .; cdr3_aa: CASSLGGNTEAFF; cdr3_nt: TGCGCCAGCAGCTTGGGAGGGAACACTGAAGCTTTCTTT
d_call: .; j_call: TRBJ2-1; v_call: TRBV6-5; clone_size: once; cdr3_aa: CASSPGTGPYNEQFF; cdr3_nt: TGTGCCAGCAGCCCCGGGACTGGACCCTACAATGAGCAGTTCTTC
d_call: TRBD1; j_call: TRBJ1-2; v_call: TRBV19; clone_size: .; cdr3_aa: CASSAGGYGYTF; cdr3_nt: TGTGCCAGTAGTGCAGGGGGCTATGGCTACACCTTC
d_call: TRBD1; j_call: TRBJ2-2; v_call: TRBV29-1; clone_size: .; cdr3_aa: CSVGATGGLVGELFF; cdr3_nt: TGCAGCGTTGGCGCGACAGGGGGACTCGTCGGGGAGCTGTTTTTT
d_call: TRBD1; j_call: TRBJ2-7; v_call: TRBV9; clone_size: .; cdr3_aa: CASSAGTGLYEQYF; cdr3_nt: TGTGCCAGCAGTGCCGGGACAGGGTTATACGAGCAGTACTTC
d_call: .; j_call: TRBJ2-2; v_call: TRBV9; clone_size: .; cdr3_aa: CASSVGVPTGELFF; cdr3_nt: TGTGCCAGCAGCGTCGGGGTCCCCACCGGGGAGCTGTTTTTT
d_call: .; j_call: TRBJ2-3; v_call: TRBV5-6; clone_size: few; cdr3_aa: CASSVPGLGTDTQYF; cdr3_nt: TGTGCCAGCAGCGTTCCAGGGTTGGGCACAGATACGCAGTATTTT
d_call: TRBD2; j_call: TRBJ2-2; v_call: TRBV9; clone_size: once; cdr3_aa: CASSVVSGGALRSGELFF; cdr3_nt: TGTGCCAGCAGCGTAGTTAGCGGGGGGGCCTTGAGGAGCGGGGAGCTGTTTTTT
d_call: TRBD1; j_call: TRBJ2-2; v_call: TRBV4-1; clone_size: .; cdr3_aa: CASSQERGQGRTGELFF; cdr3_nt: TGCGCCAGCAGCCAAGAGAGGGGACAGGGGAGGACCGGGGAGCTGTTTTTT
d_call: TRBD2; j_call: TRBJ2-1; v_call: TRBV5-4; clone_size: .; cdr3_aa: CASSSGLAGTNEQFF; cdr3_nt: TGTGCCAGCAGCTCGGGACTAGCGGGGACCAATGAGCAGTTCTTC
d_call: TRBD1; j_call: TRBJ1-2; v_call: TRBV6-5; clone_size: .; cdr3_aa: CASRRDRGRDGYTF; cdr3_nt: TGTGCCAGCAGAAGGGACAGGGGGCGGGATGGCTACACCTTC
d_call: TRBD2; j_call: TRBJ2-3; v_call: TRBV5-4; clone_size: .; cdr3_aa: CASSLGSGAVTDTQYF; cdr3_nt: TGTGCCAGCAGCTTAGGTAGCGGGGCGGTTACAGATACGCAGTATTTT
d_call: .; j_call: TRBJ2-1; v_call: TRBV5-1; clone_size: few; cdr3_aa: CASSLGQALSYNEQFF; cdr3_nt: TGCGCCAGCAGCTTGGGACAGGCTCTCTCCTACAATGAGCAGTTCTTC
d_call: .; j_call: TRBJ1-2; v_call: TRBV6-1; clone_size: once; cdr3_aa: CASRDSTYGYTF; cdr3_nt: TGTGCCAGCAGGGACAGTACATATGGCTACACCTTC
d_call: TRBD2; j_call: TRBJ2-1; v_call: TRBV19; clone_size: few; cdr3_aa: CASSRGGRYHEQFF; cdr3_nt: TGTGCCAGTAGTCGGGGGGGGCGGTATCATGAGCAGTTCTTC
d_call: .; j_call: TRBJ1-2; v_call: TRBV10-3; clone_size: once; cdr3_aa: CAISENAFSGVGNYGYTF; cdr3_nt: TGTGCCATCAGTGAGAACGCGTTTTCAGGGGTCGGTAACTATGGCTACACCTTC
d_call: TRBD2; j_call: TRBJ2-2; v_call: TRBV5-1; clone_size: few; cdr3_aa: CASSMTSGGTGELFF; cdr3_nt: TGCGCCAGCAGCATGACTAGCGGGGGAACCGGGGAGCTGTTTTTT
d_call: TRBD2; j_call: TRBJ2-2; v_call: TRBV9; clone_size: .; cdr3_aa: CASSVGAGGSTGELFF; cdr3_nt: TGTGCCAGCAGCGTAGGAGCGGGGGGCAGCACCGGGGAGCTGTTTTTT
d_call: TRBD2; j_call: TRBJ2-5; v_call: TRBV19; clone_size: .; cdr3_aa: CASSTASGQETQYF; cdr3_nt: TGTGCCAGTAGTACGGCTAGCGGCCAAGAGACCCAGTACTTC
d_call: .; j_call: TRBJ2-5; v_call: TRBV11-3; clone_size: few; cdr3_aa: CASSSRTETQYF; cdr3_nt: TGTGCCAGCAGCTCCCGGACTGAGACCCAGTACTTC
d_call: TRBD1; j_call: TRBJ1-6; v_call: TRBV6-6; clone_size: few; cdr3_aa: CASSDRGRNSPLHF; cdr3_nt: TGTGCCAGCAGTGACAGGGGGCGGAATTCACCCCTCCACTTT
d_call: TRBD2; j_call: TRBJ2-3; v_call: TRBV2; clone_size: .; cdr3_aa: CASSPLRLAGGIDTQYF; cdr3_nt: TGTGCCAGCAGTCCCCTGAGGCTAGCGGGGGGGATAGATACGCAGTATTTT
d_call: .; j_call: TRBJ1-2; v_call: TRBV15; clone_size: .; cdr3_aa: CATSRVGNYGYPF; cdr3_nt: TGTGCCACCAGCAGAGTTGGAAACTATGGCTACCCCTTC
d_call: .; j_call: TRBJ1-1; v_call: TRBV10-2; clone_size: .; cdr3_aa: CASGGDLNTEAFF; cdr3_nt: TGCGCCAGCGGGGGGGACCTAAACACTGAAGCTTTCTTT
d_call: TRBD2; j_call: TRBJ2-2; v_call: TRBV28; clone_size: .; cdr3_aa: CASGGLAGAGELFF; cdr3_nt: TGTGCCAGCGGAGGACTAGCGGGGGCCGGGGAGCTGTTTTTT
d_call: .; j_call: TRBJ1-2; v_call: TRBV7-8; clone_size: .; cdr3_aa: CASSLPGVDGYTF; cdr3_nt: TGTGCCAGCAGCTTACCAGGGGTCGATGGCTACACCTTC
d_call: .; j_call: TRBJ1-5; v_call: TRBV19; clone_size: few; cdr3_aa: CASSIIEVIQPQHF; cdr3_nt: TGTGCCAGTAGTATTATCGAGGTCATACAGCCCCAGCATTTT
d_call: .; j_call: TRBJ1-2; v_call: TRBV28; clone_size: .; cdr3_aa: CASSSTARRGYTF; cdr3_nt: TGTGCCAGCAGTTCAACAGCAAGGCGTGGCTACACCTTC
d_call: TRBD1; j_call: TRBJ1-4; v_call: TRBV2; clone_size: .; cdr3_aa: CASSGATGQRNEKLFF; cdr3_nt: TGTGCCAGCAGCGGTGCCACGGGACAGCGTAATGAAAAACTGTTTTTT
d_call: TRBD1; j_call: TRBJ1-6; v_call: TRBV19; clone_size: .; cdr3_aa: CASTVTGGNSPLHF; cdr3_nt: TGTGCCAGTACCGTGACAGGGGGAAATTCACCCCTCCACTTT
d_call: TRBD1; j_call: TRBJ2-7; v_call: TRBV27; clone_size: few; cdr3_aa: CASSAQGVLGEQYF; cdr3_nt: TGTGCCAGCAGTGCACAGGGGGTCCTCGGCGAGCAGTACTTC
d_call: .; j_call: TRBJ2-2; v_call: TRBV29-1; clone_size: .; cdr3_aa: CSVVSGTPHTGELFF; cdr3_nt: TGCAGCGTTGTCTCCGGGACTCCACACACCGGGGAGCTGTTTTTT
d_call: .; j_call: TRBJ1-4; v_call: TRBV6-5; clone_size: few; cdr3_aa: CASSTGPFNEKLFF; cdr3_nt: TGTGCCAGCAGTACAGGGCCCTTCAATGAAAAACTGTTTTTT
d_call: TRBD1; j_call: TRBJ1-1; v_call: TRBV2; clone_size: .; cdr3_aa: CASSGQGTDPEAFF; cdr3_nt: TGTGCCAGCAGTGGACAGGGTACGGACCCTGAAGCTTTCTTT
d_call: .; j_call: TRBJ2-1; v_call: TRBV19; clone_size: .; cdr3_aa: CASKEEGYNEQFF; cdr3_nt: TGTGCCAGTAAGGAGGAAGGGTACAATGAGCAGTTCTTC
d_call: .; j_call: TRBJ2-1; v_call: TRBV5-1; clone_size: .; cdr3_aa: CASSPRVETYNEQFF; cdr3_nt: TGCGCCAGCAGCCCCAGGGTAGAAACTTACAATGAGCAGTTCTTC
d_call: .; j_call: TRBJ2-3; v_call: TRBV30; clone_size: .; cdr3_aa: CAWRGSKRDTQYF; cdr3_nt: TGTGCCTGGAGGGGGAGTAAAAGAGATACGCAGTATTTT
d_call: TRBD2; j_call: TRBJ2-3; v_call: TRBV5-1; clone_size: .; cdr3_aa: CASSLGGAGASTDTQYF; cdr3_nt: TGCGCCAGCAGCTTGGGGGGAGCGGGGGCTAGCACAGATACGCAGTATTTT